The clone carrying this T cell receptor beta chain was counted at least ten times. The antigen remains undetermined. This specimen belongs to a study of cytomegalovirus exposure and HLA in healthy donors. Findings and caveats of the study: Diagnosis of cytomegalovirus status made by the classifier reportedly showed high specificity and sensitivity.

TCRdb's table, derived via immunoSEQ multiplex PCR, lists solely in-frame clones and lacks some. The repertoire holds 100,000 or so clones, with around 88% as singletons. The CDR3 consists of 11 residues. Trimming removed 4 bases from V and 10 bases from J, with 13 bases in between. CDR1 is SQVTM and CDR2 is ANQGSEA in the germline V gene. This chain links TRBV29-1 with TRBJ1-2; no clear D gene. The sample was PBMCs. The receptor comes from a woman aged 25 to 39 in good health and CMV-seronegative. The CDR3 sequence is CSVALGLDYTF. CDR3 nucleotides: TGCAGCGTTGCCCTGGGCCTGGACTACACCTTC.